The T cell receptor beta chain described here comes from a study of cytomegalovirus exposure and HLA in healthy donors. Study findings and constraints: Later on, a genetic analysis was performed. It linked a missense variant in DCLRE1C with V- and J-gene trimming of TCR beta. Rarity marked most TCR sequences, yet some public TCRs occurred in many donors.

In regard to this clone: What it binds is not known.

Germline values: CDR1 LGHNA, CDR2 YSLEER. The CDR3 contains 16 residues. Unmatched junction bases numbered 11, after V lost 4 bases and J lost 4 bases. 60 Vbeta and 13 Jbeta primers were used in PCR. Assay used: immunoSEQ multiplex PCR; TCRdb lists only in-frame clones, some missing. The sample consists of more than 140,000 clones, about four fifths of them appearing once. The sequence was obtained from a man aged 25-45 years in good health and CMV-seropositive. Material for sequencing was PBMCs. The gene calls are TRBV4-3 and TRBJ2-5; 8 bases fit TRBD1. The CDR3 bases are TGCGCCAGCAGCCCCCAGGACAGGGACGGAGGAGAGACCCAGTACTTC. Translated, it gives CASSPQDRDGGETQYF.